The 7 T cell receptor beta chains reported below all come from one sample, sequenced in a study of blood T cell repertoires in COVID-19. TCRdb's copy holds only in-frame clones and misses some; the assay was immunoSEQ multiplex PCR. This sample has just under 65,000 clones; about 84% occur once, and the top ten carry 35% to 50%. The sequencing sample was made of peripheral blood. The receptors come from a human donor in a cohort sampled during active COVID-19.

The rearrangement uses TRBV5-1 and TRBJ2-3; the D gene is possibly TRBD1 (6 bases). The CDR3 consists of 14 residues. Trimming cost V 5 bases and J 2 bases, with 12 bases left between them. The germline V gene encodes CDR1 SGHRS and CDR2 YFSETQ. CDR3 loop: CASRGDRSTDTQYF. The CDR3 DNA follows: TGCGCCAGCAGAGGAGACAGGTCCACAGATACGCAGTATTTT. The variable domain in full, completed from reference TRBV5-1 and TRBJ2-3, reads KAGVTQTPRYLIKTRGQQVTLSCSPISGHRSVSWYQQTPGQGLQFLFEYFSETQRNKGNFPGRFSGRQFSNSRSEMNVSTLELGDSALYLCASRGDRSTDTQYFGPGTRLTVL.

V and J are TRBV28 and TRBJ2-2, with D maybe TRBD2 (5 bases). Trimming left V 1 base short and J 5 bases short, with 20 bases between. This CDR3 has 18 amino acids. In germline, CDR1 is MDHEN, CDR2 SYDVKM. The CDR3 loop is CASSLYGFGLGETGELFF. As DNA, the CDR3 is TGTGCCAGCAGTTTATACGGATTCGGGCTCGGGGAAACCGGGGAGCTGTTTTTT.

The V call is TRBV27, the J call TRBJ2-7; TRBD1 is a possible D gene (5 bases). The CDR3 has 14 amino acids. In germline, CDR1 is MNHEY, CDR2 SMNVEV (reference sequence). V lost 0 bases and J lost 5, with 11 bases in between. CDR3 sequence: CASSLSSQGHEQYF. For the CDR3, the DNA is TGTGCCAGCAGTTTATCAAGCCAGGGTCACGAGCAGTACTTC.

This clone was found a few times. V usage is TRBV3-1 (or the pseudogene TRBV3-2) and J usage is TRBJ1-2; 7 bases are a match to TRBD1. The germline V gene encodes CDR1 LGHDT and CDR2 YNNKEL (reference sequence). After removal of 5 bases from V and 3 bases from J, the junction contained 6 bases not matched to a gene. This CDR3 has 14 residues. The CDR3 nucleotides are TGTGCCAGCAGCGCAAACAGGGGCTACTATGGCTACACCTTC. It specifies CASSANRGYYGYTF.

The chain is built from TRBV9 and TRBJ2-1; a weak D match, TRBD2 (5 bases). Trimming shortened V by 3 bases and J by 10 bases, and 14 bases separated the two germline ends. Germline V gives CDR1 SGDLS, CDR2 YYNGEE. This CDR3 contains 13 residues. In DNA, the CDR3 is TGTGCCAGCAGCGAGACTCCGGGATTGGAGCAGTTCTTC. It translates to CASSETPGLEQFF. Variable domain in full (rest from reference TRBV9 and TRBJ2-1): DSGVTQTPKHLITATGQRVTLRCSPRSGDLSVYWYQQSLDQGLQFLIQYYNGEERAKGNILERFSAQQFPDLHSELNLSSLELGDSALYFCASSETPGLEQFFGPGTRLTVL.

CDR3 protein: CASSDSLYQGKLFF. The DNA of the CDR3 is TGTGCCAGCAGTGATAGTCTTTATCAGGGAAAACTGTTTTTT. The chain is built from TRBV2 and TRBJ1-4, with D perhaps TRBD1 (5 bases). Trimming took off 3 bases at V and 10 bases at J, with 15 bases between the two ends. The CDR3 runs 14 residues. Germline assignment: CDR1 SNHLY and CDR2 FYNNEI.

The chain employs TRBV18 and TRBJ2-3; TRBD2 aligns across 10 bases. CDR1 is KGHSH, CDR2 LQKENI, per germline. This CDR3 has 16 residues. The V segment lost 4 bases and the J segment 0 bases; nucleotides outside the gene matches: 4. The CDR3 bases are TGTGCCAGCTCACTCGCTAGCGGGGGTAGCACAGATACGCAGTATTTT. Protein sequence: CASSLASGGSTDTQYF.